This T cell receptor beta chain appears in the sequencing data of a study of post-analysis software for immune sequencing data. Carried by the TCR beta cDNA libraries were unique molecular identifiers. TCRdb ran MiXCR on the PCR reads and lists one entry per CDR3 protein. Among about 400,000 distinct CDR3 sequences listed, roughly 36% were seen once. General study points: Higher frequency in patients than in controls was seen for about five TRBV segments, with TRBV5-6, TRBV5-1 and TRBV20-1 among them.

Germline CDR1 and CDR2: LGHDT and YNNKEL (reference sequence). The CDR3 covers 15 residues. V was pared by 0 bases and J by 3 bases, with 4 bases of the junction left unmatched. This clonotype was picked up a small number of times. The antigen remains undetermined. Specimen: blood. The receptor was derived from a girl aged 5-17 years with multiple sclerosis. The V gene is TRBV3-1, the J gene TRBJ1-2, with 7 nucleotides matching TRBD1. The CDR3 spells CASSQEGRGDYGYTF. The CDR3 DNA reads TGTGCCAGCAGCCAAGAGGGCAGGGGGGACTATGGCTACACCTTC.